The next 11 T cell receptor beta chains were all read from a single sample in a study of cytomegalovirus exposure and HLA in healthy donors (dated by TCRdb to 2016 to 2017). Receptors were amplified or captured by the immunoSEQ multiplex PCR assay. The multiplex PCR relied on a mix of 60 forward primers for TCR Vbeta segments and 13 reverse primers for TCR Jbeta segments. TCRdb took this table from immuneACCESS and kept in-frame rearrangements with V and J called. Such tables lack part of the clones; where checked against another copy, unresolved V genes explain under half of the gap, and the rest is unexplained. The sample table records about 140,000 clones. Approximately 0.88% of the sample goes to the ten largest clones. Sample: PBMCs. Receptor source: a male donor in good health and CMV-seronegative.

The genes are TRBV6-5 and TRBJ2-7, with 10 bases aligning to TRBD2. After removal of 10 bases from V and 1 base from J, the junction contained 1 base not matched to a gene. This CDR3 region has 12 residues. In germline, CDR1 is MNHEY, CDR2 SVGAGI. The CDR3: CATTSGSYEQYF. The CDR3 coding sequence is TGTGCCACGACTAGCGGGTCCTACGAGCAGTACTTC.

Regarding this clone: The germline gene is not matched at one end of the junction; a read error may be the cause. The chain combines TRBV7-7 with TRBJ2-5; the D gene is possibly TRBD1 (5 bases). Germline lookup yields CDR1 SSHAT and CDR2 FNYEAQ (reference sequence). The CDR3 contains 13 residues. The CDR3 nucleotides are TGTGCTAGCAGCCTTGGACAAGGGGAGACCCAGTACTTC. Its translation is CASSLGQGETQYF. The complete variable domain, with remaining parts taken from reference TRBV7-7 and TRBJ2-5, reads GAGVSQSPRYKVTKRGQDVTLRCDPISSHATLYWYQQALGQGPEFLTYFNYEAQPDKSGLPSDRFSAERPEGSISTLTIQRTEQRDSAMYRCASSLGQGETQYFGPGTRLLVL.

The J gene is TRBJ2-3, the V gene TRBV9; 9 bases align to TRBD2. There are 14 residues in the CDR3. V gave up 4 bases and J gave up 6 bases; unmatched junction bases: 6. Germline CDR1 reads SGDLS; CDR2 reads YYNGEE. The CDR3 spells CASSTSGGRDTQYF. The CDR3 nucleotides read TGTGCCAGCAGCACGAGCGGGGGGCGGGATACGCAGTATTTT.

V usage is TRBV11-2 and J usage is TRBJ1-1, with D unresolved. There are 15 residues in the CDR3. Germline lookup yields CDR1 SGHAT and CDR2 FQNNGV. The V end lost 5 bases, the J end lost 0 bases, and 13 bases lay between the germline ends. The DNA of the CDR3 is TGTGCCAGCAGCCCACAACGGGGTATGAACACTGAAGCTTTCTTT. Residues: CASSPQRGMNTEAFF.

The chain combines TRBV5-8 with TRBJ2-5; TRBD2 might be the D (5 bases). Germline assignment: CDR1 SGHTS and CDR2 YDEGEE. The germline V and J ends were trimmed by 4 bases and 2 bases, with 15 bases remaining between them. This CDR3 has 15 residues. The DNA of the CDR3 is TGTGCCAGCAGCAGGAACTCCGGCGGGCAAGAGACCCAGTACTTC. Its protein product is CASSRNSGGQETQYF.

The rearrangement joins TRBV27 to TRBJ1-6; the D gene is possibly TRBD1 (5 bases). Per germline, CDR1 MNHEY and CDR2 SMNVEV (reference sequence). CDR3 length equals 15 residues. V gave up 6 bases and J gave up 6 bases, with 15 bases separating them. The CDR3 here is CASSTTEFTNSPLHF. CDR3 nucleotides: TGTGCCAGCAGCACGACAGAGTTTACTAATTCACCCCTCCACTTT.

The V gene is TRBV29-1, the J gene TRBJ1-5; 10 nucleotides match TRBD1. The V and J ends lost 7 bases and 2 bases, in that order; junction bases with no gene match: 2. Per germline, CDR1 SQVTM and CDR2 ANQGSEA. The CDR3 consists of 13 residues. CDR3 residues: CSAGTGGNQPQHF. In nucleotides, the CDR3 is TGCAGCGCCGGGACAGGGGGCAATCAGCCCCAGCATTTT.

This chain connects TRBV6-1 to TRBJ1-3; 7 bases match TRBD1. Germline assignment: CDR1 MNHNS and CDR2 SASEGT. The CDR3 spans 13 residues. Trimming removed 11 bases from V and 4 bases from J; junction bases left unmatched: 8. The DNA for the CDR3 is TGTGCCTCGTCGGGACAGTCCGGAAACACCATATATTTT. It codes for CASSGQSGNTIYF.

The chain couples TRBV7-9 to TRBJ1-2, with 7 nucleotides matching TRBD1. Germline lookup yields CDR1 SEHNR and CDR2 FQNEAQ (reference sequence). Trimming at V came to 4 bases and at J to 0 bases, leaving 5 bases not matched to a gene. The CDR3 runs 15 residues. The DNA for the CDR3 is TGTGCCAGCAGCTCCCTGACAGGGACTAACTATGGCTACACCTTC. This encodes CASSSLTGTNYGYTF. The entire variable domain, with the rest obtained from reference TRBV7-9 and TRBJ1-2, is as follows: DTGVSQNPRHKITKRGQNVTFRCDPISEHNRLYWYRQTLGQGPEFLTYFQNEAQLEKSRLLSDRFSAERPKGSFSTLEIQRTEQGDSAMYLCASSSLTGTNYGYTFGSGTRLTVV.

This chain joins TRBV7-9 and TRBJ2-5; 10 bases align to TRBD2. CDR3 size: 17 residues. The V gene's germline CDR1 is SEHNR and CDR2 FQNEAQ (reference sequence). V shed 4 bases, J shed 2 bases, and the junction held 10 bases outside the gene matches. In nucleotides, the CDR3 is TGTGCCAGCAGCTCCTACCAAGGACTAGCGGATCAAGAGACCCAGTACTTC. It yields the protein CASSSYQGLADQETQYF.

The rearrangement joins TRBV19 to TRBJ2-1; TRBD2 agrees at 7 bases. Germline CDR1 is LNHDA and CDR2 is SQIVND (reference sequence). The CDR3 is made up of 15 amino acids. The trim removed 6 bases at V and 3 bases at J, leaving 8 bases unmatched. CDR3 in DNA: TGTGCCAGTAGGCCCTCGGGGGAGGGCTACAATGAGCAGTTCTTC. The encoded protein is CASRPSGEGYNEQFF. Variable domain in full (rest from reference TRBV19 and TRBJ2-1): DGGITQSPKYLFRKEGQNVTLSCEQNLNHDAMYWYRQDPGQGLRLIYYSQIVNDFQKGDIAEGYSVSREKKESFPLTVTSAQKNPTAFYLCASRPSGEGYNEQFFGPGTRLTVL.